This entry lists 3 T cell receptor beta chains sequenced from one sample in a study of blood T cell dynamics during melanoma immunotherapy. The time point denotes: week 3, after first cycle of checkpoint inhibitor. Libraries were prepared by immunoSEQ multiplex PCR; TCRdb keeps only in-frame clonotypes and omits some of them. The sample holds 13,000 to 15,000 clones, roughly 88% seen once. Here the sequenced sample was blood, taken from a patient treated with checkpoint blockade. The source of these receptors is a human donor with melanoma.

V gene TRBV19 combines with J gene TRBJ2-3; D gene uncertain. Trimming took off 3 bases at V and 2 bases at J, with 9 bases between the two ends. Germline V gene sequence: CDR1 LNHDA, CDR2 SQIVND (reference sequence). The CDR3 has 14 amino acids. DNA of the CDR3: TGTGCCAGTAGTATTGGCTCACCCACAGATACGCAGTATTTT. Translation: CASSIGSPTDTQYF.

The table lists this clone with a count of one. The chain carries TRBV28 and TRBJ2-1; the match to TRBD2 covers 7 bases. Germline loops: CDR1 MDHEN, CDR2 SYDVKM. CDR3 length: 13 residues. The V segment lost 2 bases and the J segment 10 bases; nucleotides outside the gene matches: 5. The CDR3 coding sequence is TGTGCCAGCAGTTTAGGCGCGGGAGTGGAGCAGTTCTTC. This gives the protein CASSLGAGVEQFF. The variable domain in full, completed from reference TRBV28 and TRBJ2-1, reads DVKVTQSSRYLVKRTGEKVFLECVQDMDHENMFWYRQDPGLGLRLIYFSYDVKMKEKGDIPEGYSVSREKKERFSLILESASTNQTSMYLCASSLGAGVEQFFGPGTRLTVL.

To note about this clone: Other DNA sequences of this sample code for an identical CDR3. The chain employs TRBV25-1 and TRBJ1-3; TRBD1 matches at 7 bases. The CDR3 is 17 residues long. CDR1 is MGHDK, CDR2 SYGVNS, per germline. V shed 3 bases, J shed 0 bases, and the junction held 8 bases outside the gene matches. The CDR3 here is CASSEVGRGDSGNTIYF. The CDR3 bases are TGTGCCAGCAGTGAGGTTGGCAGGGGGGACTCTGGAAACACCATATATTTT.